This entry features one TCR beta chain sequence. Each CDR3 protein gets one entry after TCRdb re-called the 5' RACE reads with MiXCR. The sample holds a few hundred thousand distinct CDR3 sequences, around 20% seen once. These data are taken from a study of CD8 T cells in ankylosing spondylitis. The receptor was isolated from a female donor with ankylosing spondylitis or in good health (not recorded which). What was sequenced was blood, either unsorted or a sorted T cell fraction (not recorded which).

The CDR3 sequence: CASSETSGSYNEQFF. CDR3 nucleotides: TGCGCCAGCAGTGAGACTAGCGGGAGTTACAATGAGCAGTTCTTC. This sequence joins TRBV5-1 and TRBJ2-1; the match to TRBD2 covers 12 bases. V gave up 5 bases and J gave up 4 bases; unmatched junction bases: 4. This CDR3 has 15 amino acids. Germline V gene lookup returns CDR1 SGHRS and CDR2 YFSETQ.